This TCR beta chain was obtained from a study of blood T cell repertoires in COVID-19 (dated by TCRdb to 2019 to 2021). General notes on the study: Collaborator samples came from the United States, Italy and Spain and covered acute and convalescent phases of COVID-19. A de-identified subject ID, COVID-19 status, age in years and sex were almost always included in the sample metadata. Deeply sampled blood TCRbeta repertoires from subjects exposed to, actively infected with, or recovered from COVID-19 were included in the dataset. The repertoires were made available in a free public database intended to serve as a resource for research on the immune response to SARS-CoV-2. The prospective study material was composed of cDNA or gDNA derived from T cells, B-cell-depleted T cells, or PBMCs. The samples were drawn from the first 160 participants of the ongoing ImmuneRACE study and from 1,200 or so subjects provided by 6 global collaborators. HLA class I and class II types, where available, came from metadata supplied by the sample provider rather than from assay-based typing.

Concerning this clone: The antigen it binds to is not known. No clone much larger than this one lies a single base away; base qualities are absent.

General findings and caveats noted by the study authors: The amount of clinical and demographic metadata varied by source and participant and was provided uncurated.

Collaborating institutions collected whole blood in K2EDTA tubes following their own protocols. For TCRbeta analysis, collaborators shipped samples as frozen whole blood, isolated PBMCs, or DNA extracted from either of those sample types. The immunoSEQ Assay, a bias-controlled multiplex PCR, was used to amplify TCRbeta CDR3 regions from genomic DNA. On the study's bioinformatics: The number of nucleated cells in each sample was estimated by amplification of reference gene primers within the assay. Sequence reads were collapsed and filtered to measure the absolute abundance of every unique TCRbeta CDR3 rearrangement. For each sample, productive Simpson clonality was calculated by taking the square root of Simpson's diversity index across productive rearrangements. Held by TCRdb, this immuneACCESS table contains in-frame sequences only and omits some clones. Under half of the omission traces to an unresolved V gene where checked; the cause of the rest is unknown. That table is the source of V, J and clone size, and D and trimming were worked out from the DNA. A total of fewer than 350,000 clones appear in this sample, roughly 79% of them only once. 2.5% to 3% of the sample is taken by the ten largest.

Germline trimming: 1 base from V, 2 bases from J; junction bases outside gene matches: 4. CDR1 and CDR2 were assigned from the germline V gene as LGHNA and YSLEER. Its CDR3 holds 15 amino acids, cysteine through phenylalanine. Kept here is only the CDR3 DNA, which spans 45 bases and is read in frame from base 1. The receptor was derived from a woman aged 60-75 years with active or convalescent COVID-19. Sequencing was done on a sample of peripheral blood. The rearranged chain carries TRBV4-3 and TRBJ2-7, with TRBD1 identical over 8 junction bases. The CDR3 corresponds to CASSQGQGNAYEQYF. The nucleotide sequence reads as follows: TGCGCCAGCAGCCAAGGACAGGGGAACGCCTACGAGCAGTACTTC.